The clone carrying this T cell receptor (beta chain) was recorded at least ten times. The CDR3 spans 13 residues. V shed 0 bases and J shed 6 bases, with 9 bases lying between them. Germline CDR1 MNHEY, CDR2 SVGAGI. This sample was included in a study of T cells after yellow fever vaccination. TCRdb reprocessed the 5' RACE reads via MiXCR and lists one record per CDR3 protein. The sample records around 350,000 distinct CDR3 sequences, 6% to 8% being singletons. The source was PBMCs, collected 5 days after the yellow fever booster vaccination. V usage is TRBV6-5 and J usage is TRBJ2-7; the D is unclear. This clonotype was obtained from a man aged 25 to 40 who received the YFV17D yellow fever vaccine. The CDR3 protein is CASSYSSGSEQYF. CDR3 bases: TGTGCCAGCAGTTACTCGTCCGGGTCCGAGCAGTACTTC.